Presented here are 14 T cell receptor beta chains from one specimen sequenced in a study of blood T cell repertoires in COVID-19. The table came from immunoSEQ multiplex PCR; TCRdb's copy has only in-frame clones and leaves some out. The sample yields 270,000 or so clones, 85% to 90% seen once. The sequencing sample was made of peripheral blood. Every receptor here comes from a human donor in a cohort sampled during active COVID-19.

Here the CDR3 DNA reads TGTGCCAGCAGTTTAACAGGGTTGGAGACTGAAGCTTTCTTT. Encoded protein: CASSLTGLETEAFF. The chain is built from TRBV27 and TRBJ1-1, with D perhaps TRBD1 (6 bases). V was cut by 2 bases and J by 5 bases, with 12 bases left in between. The CDR3 consists of 14 residues. Germline values: CDR1 MNHEY, CDR2 SMNVEV (reference sequence).

This chain links TRBV27 with TRBJ1-2; TRBD1 might be the D (6 bases). In germline, CDR1 is MNHEY, CDR2 SMNVEV (reference sequence). This CDR3 is 10 amino acids long. V dropped 6 bases and J dropped 8 bases, with 7 bases sitting between them. The CDR3 DNA sequence: TGTGCCAGCAGACAGGGAGGCTACACCTTC. Its translation is CASRQGGYTF.

The chain combines TRBV5-1 with TRBJ2-7; D may be TRBD2 (5 bases). The germline CDR1 and CDR2 sequences are SGHRS and YFSETQ. Deletions cut 5 bases from V and 1 base from J, with 13 bases between. The length of the CDR3 is 14 residues. CDR3 loop: CASRAAVSSYEQYF. The CDR3, as DNA: TGCGCCAGCAGGGCAGCGGTTTCTTCCTACGAGCAGTACTTC.

This rearrangement joins TRBV7-2 to TRBJ2-3; D may be TRBD2 (5 bases). The germline V and J ends were trimmed by 1 base and 5 bases, with 7 bases remaining between them. The CDR3 spans 13 residues. Germline CDR1 SGHTA, CDR2 FQGNSA. CDR3 nucleotides: TGTGCCAGCAGCTTAGTGCGGGTAGATACGCAGTATTTT. Protein sequence: CASSLVRVDTQYF.

There are a few counts of this clone. V usage is TRBV4-1 and J usage is TRBJ2-7; 10 bases are a match to TRBD2. Germline CDR1 is MGHRA and CDR2 is YSYEKL. The length of the CDR3 is 16 residues. Unmatched junction bases numbered 6, after V lost 0 bases and J lost 4 bases. DNA for the CDR3: TGCGCCAGCAGCCAAGATAAAGGACTAGCGGTTTACGAGCAGTACTTC. Protein product: CASSQDKGLAVYEQYF.

The chain recombines TRBV18 with TRBJ1-1, with D hard to call. Trimming took off 5 bases at V and 5 bases at J, with 6 bases between the two ends. The CDR3 runs 11 residues. CDR1 is KGHSH and CDR2 is LQKENI in the germline V gene. In DNA form, the CDR3 reads TGTGCCAGCTCAATGAGGACTGAAGCTTTCTTT. It is translated as CASSMRTEAFF.

The V gene is TRBV6-5, the J gene TRBJ2-7; 7 bases fit TRBD1. V lost 10 bases and J lost 2; bases outside the gene matches: 8. Germline lookup yields CDR1 MNHEY and CDR2 SVGAGI. This CDR3 spans 13 amino acids. CDR3 protein: CATSGQIAYEQYF. The CDR3 DNA reads TGTGCCACTTCGGGACAGATCGCCTACGAGCAGTACTTC.

The chain is built from TRBV7-9 and TRBJ2-1, with TRBD2 matching 8 bases. V lost 3 bases, J lost 1 base, and 8 bases stayed unmatched. Germline CDR1 is SEHNR and CDR2 is FQNEAQ (reference sequence). This CDR3 is 17 amino acids long. The CDR3 DNA follows: TGTGCCAGCAGCTTGAGCGGAGCGGGAGCTTCCTACAATGAGCAGTTCTTC. Translation gives CASSLSGAGASYNEQFF.

Only a few counts were recorded for this clone. This sequence joins TRBV27 and TRBJ2-1, with D possibly TRBD2 on 5 matching bases. V lost 5 bases and J 4 bases, leaving 15 bases between the germline ends. CDR1 and CDR2 from the germline V gene are MNHEY and SMNVEV (reference sequence). This CDR3 contains 15 residues. The CDR3 spells CASSRSRDTYNEQFF. DNA for the CDR3: TGTGCCAGCAGTCGCTCCCGGGATACATACAATGAGCAGTTCTTC.

The chain is built from TRBV27 and TRBJ2-7; no firm D call. V was clipped by 6 bases and J by 5 bases, with 17 bases between them. The length of the CDR3 is 14 residues. Germline loops: CDR1 MNHEY, CDR2 SMNVEV (reference sequence). CDR3 amino acids: CASRLYLGSDEQYF. DNA for the CDR3: TGTGCCAGCAGACTCTACCTAGGAAGCGACGAGCAGTACTTC.

The genes are TRBV7-2 and TRBJ2-1; 7 bases are a match to TRBD1. The CDR3 contains 13 residues. The V gene's germline CDR1 is SGHTA and CDR2 FQGNSA. After removal of 5 bases from V and 9 bases from J, the junction contained 7 bases not matched to a gene. The DNA for the CDR3 is TGTGCCAGCAGCACCCCAGGGGGATTTGAGCAGTTCTTC. Translation: CASSTPGGFEQFF.

This chain uses TRBV7-3 with TRBJ2-2, with 8 nucleotides matching TRBD2. Germline V gives CDR1 SGHTA, CDR2 FQGTGA. There are 16 residues in the CDR3. Trimming removed 0 bases from V and 4 bases from J; junction bases left unmatched: 4. The DNA for the CDR3 is TGTGCCAGCAGCTTAACCGGACTAGCTACCACCGGGGAGCTGTTTTTT. Translation: CASSLTGLATTGELFF.

The chain recombines TRBV7-9 with TRBJ2-1; no reliable D call. Per germline, CDR1 SEHNR and CDR2 FQNEAQ (reference sequence). V lost 3 bases and J 5 bases, leaving 11 bases between the germline ends. The CDR3 has 14 residues. In nucleotides, the CDR3 is TGTGCCAGCAGCTTCGGTACTCGGGACAATGAGCAGTTCTTC. Protein product: CASSFGTRDNEQFF.

The CDR3 nucleotides read TGTGCCAGCTCGCCAGGGCAAAATGAAAAACTGTTTTTT. Translating it yields CASSPGQNEKLFF. The chain uses TRBV18 and TRBJ1-4; the D gene is possibly TRBD1 (5 bases). CDR3 length equals 13 residues. Germline CDR1 KGHSH, CDR2 LQKENI. Trimming left V 6 bases short and J 5 bases short, with 10 bases between.